This record covers a single TCR beta chain. Its antigen is unknown. The sample originates from a study of memory CD4+ T cells and cytomegalovirus serostatus. Study-wide points: The CMV-associated TCR signature appears largely within the CD4+ memory repertoire.

This CDR3 has 18 amino acids. CDR1 is GTSNPN and CDR2 is SVGIG in the germline V gene (reference sequence). V lost 0 bases and J 0 bases, leaving 18 bases between the germline ends. Single viable CD3+CD4+CD8-CD45RO+ cells were sorted as the memory CD4+ T cells. Donors' CMV status reflects serum IgG against pp150, pp28, p38, p52. CD4+ T cells were isolated by positive magnetic selection. Produced via immunoSEQ multiplex PCR; TCRdb's table is partial and in-frame only. The profile covers some 64,000 clones, with around 86% appearing a single time and roughly 0.88% taken by the ten largest. The V call is TRBV30, the J call TRBJ1-5, with a tentative D call TRBD1 (5 bases). The sequence came from an adult in good health and CMV-seronegative. The specimen was memory CD4+ T cells from blood. The CDR3 DNA sequence: TGTGCCTGGAGTGTAGAGTCGGGGAGACAGTATAGCAATCAGCCCCAGCATTTT. Amino acid sequence: CAWSVESGRQYSNQPQHF. The full variable domain, completed using reference TRBV30 and TRBJ1-5, is SQTIHQWPATLVQPVGSPLSLECTVEGTSNPNLYWYRQAAGRGLQLLFYSVGIGQISSEVPQNLSASRPQDRQFILSSKKLLLSDSGFYLCAWSVESGRQYSNQPQHFGDGTRLSIL.